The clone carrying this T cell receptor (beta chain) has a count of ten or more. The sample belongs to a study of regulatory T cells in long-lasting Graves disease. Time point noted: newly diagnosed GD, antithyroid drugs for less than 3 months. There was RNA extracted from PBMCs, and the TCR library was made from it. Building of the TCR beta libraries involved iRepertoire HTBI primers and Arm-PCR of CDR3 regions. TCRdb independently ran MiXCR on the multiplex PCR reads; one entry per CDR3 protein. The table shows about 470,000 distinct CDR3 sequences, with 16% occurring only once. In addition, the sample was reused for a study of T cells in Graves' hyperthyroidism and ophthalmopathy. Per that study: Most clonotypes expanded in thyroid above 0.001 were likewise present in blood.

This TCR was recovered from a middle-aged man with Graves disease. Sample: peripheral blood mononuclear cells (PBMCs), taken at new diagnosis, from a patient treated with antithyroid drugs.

In nucleotides, the CDR3 is TGCGCCAGCAGCTTGGTGGCAGCGGGAGGAAACTACGAGCAGTACTTC. Its protein is CASSLVAAGGNYEQYF. V usage is TRBV5-1 and J usage is TRBJ2-7, with 9 nucleotides matching TRBD2. The CDR3 contains 16 residues. V lost 0 bases to trimming and J lost 3 bases; unmatched junction nucleotides: 7. Germline CDR1 SGHRS, CDR2 YFSETQ.